Sequencing of this T cell receptor (beta chain) was carried out in a study of T cells in localized non-small cell lung cancer. The method was immunoSEQ multiplex PCR; TCRdb's version includes in-frame clones alone and lacks a portion of them. The sample consists of some 2,000 clones, more than 20% of them appearing once. The CDR3 extends over 13 amino acids. The germline V and J ends were trimmed by 3 bases and 7 bases, with 13 bases remaining between them. Germline CDR1 is MDHEN and CDR2 is SYDVKM. This clone appeared a few times. The specimen comprised lung tumor tissue, sampled before any cancer treatment. The receptor's source is a male donor aged 60 or over with stage I lung adenocarcinoma. The V gene is TRBV28, the J gene TRBJ2-7; D may be TRBD2 (5 bases). The chain's CDR3 is CASSFGREREQYF. DNA for the CDR3: TGTGCCAGCAGTTTCGGACGGGAAAGGGAGCAGTACTTC.